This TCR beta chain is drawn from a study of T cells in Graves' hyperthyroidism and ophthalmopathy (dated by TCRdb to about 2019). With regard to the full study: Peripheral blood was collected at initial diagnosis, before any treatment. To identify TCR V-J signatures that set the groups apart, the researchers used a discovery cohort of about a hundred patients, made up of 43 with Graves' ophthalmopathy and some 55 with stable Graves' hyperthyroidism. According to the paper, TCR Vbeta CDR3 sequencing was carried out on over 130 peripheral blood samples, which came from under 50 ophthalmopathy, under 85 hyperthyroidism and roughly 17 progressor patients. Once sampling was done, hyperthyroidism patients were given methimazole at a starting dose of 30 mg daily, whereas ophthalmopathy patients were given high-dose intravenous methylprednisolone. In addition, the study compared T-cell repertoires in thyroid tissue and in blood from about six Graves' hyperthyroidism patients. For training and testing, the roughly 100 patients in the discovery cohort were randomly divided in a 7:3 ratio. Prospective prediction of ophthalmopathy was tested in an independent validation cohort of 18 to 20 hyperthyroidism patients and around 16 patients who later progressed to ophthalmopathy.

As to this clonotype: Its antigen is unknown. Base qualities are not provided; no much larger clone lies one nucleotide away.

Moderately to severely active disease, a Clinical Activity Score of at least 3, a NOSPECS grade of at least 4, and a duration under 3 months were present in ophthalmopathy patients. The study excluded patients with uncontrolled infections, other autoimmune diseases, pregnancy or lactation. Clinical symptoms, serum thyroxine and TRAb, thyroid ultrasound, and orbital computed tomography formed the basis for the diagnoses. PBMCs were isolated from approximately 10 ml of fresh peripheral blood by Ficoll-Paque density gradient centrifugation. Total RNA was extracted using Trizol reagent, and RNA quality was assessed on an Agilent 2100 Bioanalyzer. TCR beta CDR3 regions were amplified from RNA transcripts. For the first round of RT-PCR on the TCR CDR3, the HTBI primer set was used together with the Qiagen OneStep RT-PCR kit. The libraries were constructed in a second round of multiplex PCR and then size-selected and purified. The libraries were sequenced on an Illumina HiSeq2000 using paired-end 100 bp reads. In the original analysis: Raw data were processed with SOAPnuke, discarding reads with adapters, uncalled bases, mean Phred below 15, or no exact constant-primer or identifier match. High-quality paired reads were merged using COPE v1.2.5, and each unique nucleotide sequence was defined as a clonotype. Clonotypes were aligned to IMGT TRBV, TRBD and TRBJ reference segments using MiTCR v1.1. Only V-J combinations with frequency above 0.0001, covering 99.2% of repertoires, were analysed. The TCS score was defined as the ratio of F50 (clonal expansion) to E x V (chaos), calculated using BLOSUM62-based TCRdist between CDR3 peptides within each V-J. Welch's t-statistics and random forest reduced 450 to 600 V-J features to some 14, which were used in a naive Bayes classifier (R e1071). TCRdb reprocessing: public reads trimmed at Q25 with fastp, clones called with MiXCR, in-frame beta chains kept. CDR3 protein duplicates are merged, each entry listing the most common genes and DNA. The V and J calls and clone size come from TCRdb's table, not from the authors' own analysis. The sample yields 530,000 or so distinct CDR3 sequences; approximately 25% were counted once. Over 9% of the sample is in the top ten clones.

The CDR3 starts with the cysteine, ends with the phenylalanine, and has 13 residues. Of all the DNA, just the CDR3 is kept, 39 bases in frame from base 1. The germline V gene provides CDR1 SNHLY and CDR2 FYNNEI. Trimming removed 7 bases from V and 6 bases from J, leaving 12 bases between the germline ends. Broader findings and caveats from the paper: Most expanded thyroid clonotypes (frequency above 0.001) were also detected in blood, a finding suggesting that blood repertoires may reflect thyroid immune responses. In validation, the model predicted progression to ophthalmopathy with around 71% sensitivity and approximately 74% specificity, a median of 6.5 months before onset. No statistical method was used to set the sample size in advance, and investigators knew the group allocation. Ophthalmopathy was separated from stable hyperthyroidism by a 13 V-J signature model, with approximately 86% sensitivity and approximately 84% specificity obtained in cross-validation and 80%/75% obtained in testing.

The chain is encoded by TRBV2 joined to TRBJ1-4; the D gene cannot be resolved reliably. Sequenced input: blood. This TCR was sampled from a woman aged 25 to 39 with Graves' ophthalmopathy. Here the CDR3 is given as CASIPHGDEKLFF. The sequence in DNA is TGTGCCAGCATCCCTCACGGAGATGAAAAACTGTTTTTT.